These 27 T cell receptor beta chains share one sample of origin, sequenced in a study of blood T cell repertoires in COVID-19. Produced via immunoSEQ multiplex PCR; TCRdb's table is partial and in-frame only. The sample comprises 100,000 or so clones, about nine tenths of which are singletons, and roughly 17% rests with the top ten. Sequenced input: peripheral blood. These receptors came from a man aged 45-65 years with acute or convalescent COVID-19.

The rearrangement links TRBV18 to TRBJ1-5; the D gene is possibly TRBD1 (5 bases). V was clipped by 3 bases and J by 5 bases, with 11 bases between them. This CDR3 is built from 14 residues. CDR1 and CDR2 (germline): KGHSH, LQKENI. CDR3 nucleotide sequence: TGTGCCAGCTCACCGAAGGGAGGGGATCAGCCCCAGCATTTT. It specifies CASSPKGGDQPQHF.

The V and J genes are TRBV7-2 and TRBJ1-2, with 11 bases fitting TRBD1. The J segment lost 8 bases and the V segment lost 5 bases, leaving 4 bases of the junction unmatched. CDR3 size: 13 residues. Germline V gene data show CDR1 as SGHTA and CDR2 as FQGNSA. The DNA of the CDR3 is TGTGCCAGCAGCACCAGGACAGGGGGCGGCTACACCTTC. It specifies CASSTRTGGGYTF.

Here the CDR3 DNA reads TGCGCCAGCAGCTTGACAGCATCCATGAACACTGAAGCTTTCTTT. This encodes CASSLTASMNTEAFF. This chain uses TRBV5-1 with TRBJ1-1; D remains unclear. The ends were cut back, 1 base at V and 0 bases at J, with 10 bases in the middle. From germline, CDR1 is SGHRS and CDR2 YFSETQ. This CDR3 is 15 amino acids long.

The chain recombines TRBV6-5 with TRBJ2-3, with TRBD1 identical over 7 bases. Germline loops: CDR1 MNHEY, CDR2 SVGAGI. Trimming removed 4 bases from V and 3 bases from J; junction bases left unmatched: 7. The CDR3 is 15 residues long. Here the CDR3 DNA reads TGTGCCAGCAGTTCAGACAGGGAGTATACAGATACGCAGTATTTT. Translation: CASSSDREYTDTQYF.

This clone was counted a single time. V usage is TRBV5-1 and J usage is TRBJ2-2; 9 bases agree with TRBD2. The V segment lost 5 bases and the J segment 3 bases; nucleotides outside the gene matches: 5. CDR1 and CDR2 from the germline V gene are SGHRS and YFSETQ. The CDR3 is made up of 15 amino acids. The CDR3 DNA follows: TGCGCCAGCAGTCTTGCGGGGGGGCACACCGGGGAGCTGTTTTTT. It encodes CASSLAGGHTGELFF.

This sequence joins TRBV11-2 and TRBJ1-1, with 8 bases aligning to TRBD1. The CDR3 length is 16 residues. Germline CDR1 is SGHAT and CDR2 is FQNNGV. With 5 bases clipped from V and 0 bases from J, the junction kept 8 bases outside the gene matches. The chain's CDR3 is CASSGRTGRLNTEAFF. The CDR3 region has the DNA TGTGCCAGCAGCGGGCGGACAGGGCGATTGAACACTGAAGCTTTCTTT. Combining the CDR3 with reference TRBV11-2 and TRBJ1-1 gives the whole variable domain EAGVAQSPRYKIIEKRQSVAFWCNPISGHATLYWYQQILGQGPKLLIQFQNNGVVDDSQLPKDRFSAERLKGVDSTLKIQPAKLEDSAVYLCASSGRTGRLNTEAFFGQGTRLTVV.

This clone was recorded once. The chain couples TRBV19 to TRBJ1-2; the match to TRBD1 covers 9 bases. CDR3 size: 15 residues. With V trimmed by 1 base and J by 6 bases, 6 bases remained unmatched. Germline values: CDR1 LNHDA, CDR2 SQIVND (reference sequence). The CDR3 sequence is CASSIVRDRVDGYTF. The CDR3 coding sequence is TGTGCCAGTAGTATAGTCCGGGACAGGGTGGATGGCTACACCTTC.

The gene calls are TRBV28 and TRBJ1-5; 7 bases are shared with TRBD1. After removal of 5 bases from V and 4 bases from J, the junction contained 5 bases not matched to a gene. Germline loops: CDR1 MDHEN, CDR2 SYDVKM. The CDR3 spans 14 residues. The CDR3 coding sequence is TGTGCCAGCAGTCCCGGGACAGTAAATCAGCCCCAGCATTTT. This gives the protein CASSPGTVNQPQHF.

The chain combines TRBV5-1 with TRBJ2-4, with D maybe TRBD2 (5 bases). CDR1 is SGHRS, CDR2 YFSETQ, per germline. V lost 0 bases, J lost 0 bases, and 7 bases lay in between. CDR3 length: 15 amino acids. The CDR3 protein is CASSLGGLAKNIQYF. DNA for the CDR3: TGCGCCAGCAGCTTGGGCGGACTAGCCAAAAACATTCAGTACTTC.

The count of this clone is one. The chain couples TRBV7-3 to TRBJ2-3, with TRBD2 identical over 13 bases. Germline values: CDR1 SGHTA, CDR2 FQGTGA. The CDR3 has 15 residues. The V and J ends lost 5 bases and 5 bases, in that order; junction bases with no gene match: 4. This CDR3 is CASSTSGGAVDTQYF. CDR3 in DNA: TGTGCCAGCAGCACTAGCGGGGGGGCGGTAGATACGCAGTATTTT. Full variable domain (remainder filled in from reference TRBV7-3 and TRBJ2-3): GAGVSQTPSNKVTEKGKYVELRCDPISGHTALYWYRQSLGQGPEFLIYFQGTGAADDSGLPNDRFFAVRPEGSVSTLKIQRTERGDSAVYLCASSTSGGAVDTQYFGPGTRLTVL.

A single count supports this clone. The chain combines TRBV30 with TRBJ1-5; tentatively, D is TRBD1 (6 bases). The CDR3 spans 12 residues. V was shortened by 1 base and J by 5 bases, with 6 bases between the two germline ends. Looked up from germline, CDR1 is GTSNPN and CDR2 is SVGIG (reference sequence). CDR3 amino acids: CAWSDRDQPQHF. As DNA, the CDR3 is TGTGCCTGGAGTGACAGGGATCAGCCCCAGCATTTT. The whole variable domain, filled in from reference TRBV30 and TRBJ1-5, reads SQTIHQWPATLVQPVGSPLSLECTVEGTSNPNLYWYRQAAGRGLQLLFYSVGIGQISSEVPQNLSASRPQDRQFILSSKKLLLSDSGFYLCAWSDRDQPQHFGDGTRLSIL.

The rearrangement uses TRBV3-1 (or the pseudogene TRBV3-2) and TRBJ2-3; D is possibly TRBD2 (6 bases). The CDR3 sequence is 13 residues long. Trimming pared 4 bases from V and 3 bases from J, leaving 8 bases between. In germline, CDR1 is LGHDT, CDR2 YNNKEL (reference sequence). CDR3 sequence reads: CASSPGLTDTQYF. Written as DNA, the CDR3 is TGTGCCAGCAGCCCCGGACTAACAGATACGCAGTATTTT.

The rearrangement joins TRBV5-8 to TRBJ1-5, with D possibly matching TRBD1 (5 bases). The CDR3 contains 14 residues. The V and J ends lost 5 bases and 7 bases respectively, with 16 bases between them. Germline CDR1 SGHTS, CDR2 YDEGEE. Here the CDR3 DNA reads TGTGCCAGCAGTCATCAGGGTGCGAGCCAGCCCCAGCATTTT. This encodes CASSHQGASQPQHF.

CDR3 residues: CASTLEGIGSEAFF. CDR3 nucleotides: TGCGCCAGCACCCTCGAGGGTATAGGTTCTGAAGCTTTCTTT. The chain uses TRBV5-1 and TRBJ1-1; D is ambiguous. Per the germline V gene, CDR1 is SGHRS and CDR2 is YFSETQ. This CDR3 has 14 amino acids. The V end was cut by 6 bases, the J end by 6 bases, with 18 bases between.

This rearrangement joins TRBV3-1 (or the pseudogene TRBV3-2) to TRBJ1-5; a possible D gene is TRBD1 (5 bases). The CDR3 loop spans 14 amino acids. Trimming stripped 2 bases from V and 6 bases from J, with 11 bases between. Germline CDR1 is LGHDT and CDR2 is YNNKEL (reference sequence). This CDR3 is CASSQTGWSQPQHF. CDR3 coding DNA: TGTGCCAGCAGCCAAACAGGTTGGTCTCAGCCCCAGCATTTT.

This rearrangement joins TRBV6-4 to TRBJ1-1, with D unclear. Trimming shortened V by 4 bases and J by 1 base, and 7 bases separated the two germline ends. In germline, CDR1 is MRHNA, CDR2 SNTAGT. The CDR3 runs 13 residues. In DNA, the CDR3 is TGTGCCAGCAGTGTTAATCCGAACACTGAAGCTTTCTTT. Translation: CASSVNPNTEAFF.

This chain links TRBV7-9 with TRBJ1-4; 7 bases line up with TRBD1. CDR3 length: 14 residues. From germline, CDR1 is SEHNR and CDR2 FQNEAQ (reference sequence). The J segment lost 8 bases and the V segment lost 1 base, leaving 4 bases of the junction unmatched. The CDR3 coding sequence is TGTGCCAGCAGCTTAGGAGAGACAGGGGAAAAACTGTTTTTT. It encodes CASSLGETGEKLFF.

The chain has TRBV6-5 and TRBJ1-4, with no clear D. The CDR3 is 10 residues long. Germline CDR1 MNHEY, CDR2 SVGAGI. V lost 6 bases, J lost 8 bases, and 4 bases lay in between. The CDR3 region is CASRAEKLFF. In DNA form, the CDR3 reads TGTGCCAGCAGGGCCGAAAAACTGTTTTTT.

The CDR3 DNA follows: TGTGCCAGCAGCTTAGGGGCCGGGACAGGCCCACTCAGCTATGGCTACACCTTC. Translation: CASSLGAGTGPLSYGYTF. The genes are TRBV7-2 and TRBJ1-2; TRBD1 aligns across 8 bases. The CDR3 covers 18 residues. Germline V gene sequence: CDR1 SGHTA, CDR2 FQGNSA. With 1 base clipped from V and 4 bases from J, the junction kept 14 bases outside the gene matches.

CDR3 region: CASSPRDRQVSGYTF. The CDR3 region has the DNA TGCGCCAGCAGCCCCCGGGACAGGCAAGTAAGTGGCTACACCTTC. The J gene is TRBJ1-2, the V gene TRBV5-1, with 8 bases that match TRBD1. V lost 4 bases, J lost 7 bases, and 12 bases stayed unmatched. Germline CDR1 SGHRS, CDR2 YFSETQ. This CDR3 is built from 15 residues.

The chain uses TRBV12-3 or TRBV12-4 and TRBJ1-5, with D unresolved. Trimming removed 1 base from V and 5 bases from J, with 3 bases in between. The CDR3 consists of 12 residues. The CDR3 region has the DNA TGTGCCAGCAGTTTAGTCGATCAGCCCCAGCATTTT. It translates to CASSLVDQPQHF.

The chain joins TRBV3-1 (or the pseudogene TRBV3-2) to TRBJ2-7; D gene unclear. Germline values: CDR1 LGHDT, CDR2 YNNKEL (reference sequence). The CDR3 is 13 residues long. V was shortened by 1 base and J by 6 bases, with 10 bases between the two germline ends. CDR3 sequence (DNA): TGTGCCAGCAGCCAAGGAGTATTGAGCGAGCAGTACTTC. This codes for CASSQGVLSEQYF.

This rearrangement joins TRBV18 to TRBJ2-5; possible D gene TRBD2, 6 bases. Germline loops: CDR1 KGHSH, CDR2 LQKENI. This CDR3 contains 15 residues. V lost 3 bases and J 5 bases, leaving 16 bases between the germline ends. CDR3 sequence (DNA): TGTGCCAGCTCACCCTTCGTAACCGGAGGGGAGACCCAGTACTTC. This encodes CASSPFVTGGETQYF.

The count of this clone is one. The chain links TRBV6-5 to TRBJ1-4, with a possible D match to TRBD1 (5 bases). V shed 0 bases and J shed 7 bases, with 12 bases lying between them. Germline assignment: CDR1 MNHEY and CDR2 SVGAGI. This CDR3 has 15 amino acids. The CDR3 nucleotides are TGTGCCAGCAGTTACTCGGCAGGGTTAGGTGAAAAACTGTTTTTT. Its translation is CASSYSAGLGEKLFF.

The rearrangement links TRBV27 to TRBJ2-7; TRBD1 is a possible D gene (6 bases). CDR1 MNHEY and CDR2 SMNVEV come from the germline V gene (reference sequence). V lost 2 bases and J lost 1, with 15 bases in between. This CDR3 is built from 16 residues. CDR3 DNA: TGTGCCAGCAGTTTACAGGGCAGGGGCCTGTCCTACGAGCAGTACTTC. Its translation is CASSLQGRGLSYEQYF.

This chain links TRBV9 with TRBJ1-6; D perhaps matches TRBD1 (5 bases). Germline V gene data show CDR1 as SGDLS and CDR2 as YYNGEE. The CDR3 sequence is 14 residues long. V was trimmed by 3 bases and J by 5 bases, leaving 9 bases between them. The CDR3 sequence is CASSGTPDNSPLHF. The CDR3 DNA reads as TGTGCCAGCAGCGGGACACCCGATAATTCACCCCTCCACTTT. Full variable domain (missing parts from reference TRBV9 and TRBJ1-6): DSGVTQTPKHLITATGQRVTLRCSPRSGDLSVYWYQQSLDQGLQFLIQYYNGEERAKGNILERFSAQQFPDLHSELNLSSLELGDSALYFCASSGTPDNSPLHFGNGTRLTVT.

This chain joins TRBV3-1 (or the pseudogene TRBV3-2) and TRBJ2-4; TRBD2 might be the D (5 bases). The germline V gene has CDR1 LGHDT and CDR2 YNNKEL (reference sequence). This CDR3 has 16 amino acids. V dropped 2 bases and J dropped 0 bases, with 11 bases sitting between them. The DNA for the CDR3 is TGTGCCAGCAGCCAAAATCGTGGAGGAGCCAAAAACATTCAGTACTTC. It codes for CASSQNRGGAKNIQYF.